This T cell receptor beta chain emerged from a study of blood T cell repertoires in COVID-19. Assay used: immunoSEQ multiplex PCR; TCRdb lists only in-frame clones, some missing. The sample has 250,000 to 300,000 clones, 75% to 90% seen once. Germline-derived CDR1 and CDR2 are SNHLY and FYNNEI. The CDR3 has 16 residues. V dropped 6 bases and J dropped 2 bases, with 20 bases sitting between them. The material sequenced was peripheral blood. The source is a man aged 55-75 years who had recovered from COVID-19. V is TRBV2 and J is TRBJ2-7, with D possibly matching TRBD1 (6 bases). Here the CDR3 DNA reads TGTGCCAGCAGACGAACGGGGCAGGGGAAGCCCTACGAGCAGTACTTC. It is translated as CASRRTGQGKPYEQYF. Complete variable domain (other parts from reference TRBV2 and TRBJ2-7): EPEVTQTPSHQVTQMGQEVILRCVPISNHLYFYWYRQILGQKVEFLVSFYNNEISEKSEIFDDQFSVERPDGSNFTLKIRSTKLEDSAMYFCASRRTGQGKPYEQYFGPGTRLTVT.